What follows describes a single TCR beta chain. Its target is not known. This CDR3 is 15 amino acids long. The germline gives CDR1 SGHAT, CDR2 FQNNGV. Trimming left V 3 bases short and J 1 base short, with 13 bases between. The data were produced by immunoSEQ multiplex PCR, yet TCRdb's version contains in-frame clones alone and is incomplete. The sample contains 150,000 to 200,000 clones, 85% to 90% of which appear only once. The data were taken from a study of cytomegalovirus exposure and HLA in healthy donors. Study context: Both the approximately 120 validation repertoires and the approximately 640 first-cohort repertoires used the same platform, as reported by a later analysis.

General study results and limits: Some TCR beta chains (around 180 of them) were listed as cytomegalovirus-associated. Rare TCR sequences predominated, though certain public TCRs were found in many donors. The classifier, whose performance was assessed in both the original and validation cohorts, reportedly diagnosed cytomegalovirus status with high specificity and sensitivity.

This clonotype was sampled from a man younger than 30 in good health and CMV-seronegative. The sample taken for sequencing was PBMCs. This chain uses TRBV11-2 with TRBJ2-7; D unclear. The CDR3 bases are TGTGCCAGCAGCTTTAAGGCCCTAGGTTCCTACGAGCAGTACTTC. Its protein product is CASSFKALGSYEQYF. Full variable domain (rest looked up from reference TRBV11-2 and TRBJ2-7): EAGVAQSPRYKIIEKRQSVAFWCNPISGHATLYWYQQILGQGPKLLIQFQNNGVVDDSQLPKDRFSAERLKGVDSTLKIQPAKLEDSAVYLCASSFKALGSYEQYFGPGTRLTVT.